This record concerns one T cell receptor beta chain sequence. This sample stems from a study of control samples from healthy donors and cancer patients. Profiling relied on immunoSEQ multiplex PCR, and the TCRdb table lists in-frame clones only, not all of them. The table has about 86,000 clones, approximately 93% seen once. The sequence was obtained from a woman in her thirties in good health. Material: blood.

CDR3 in amino acids: CASRIGPSSYNEQFF. DNA for the CDR3: TGTGCCAGCAGAATTGGACCAAGCTCCTACAATGAGCAGTTCTTC. The chain recombines TRBV7-9 with TRBJ2-1, with D unclear. V lost 6 bases and J lost 0, with 12 bases in between. CDR3 length equals 15 residues. Germline lookup yields CDR1 SEHNR and CDR2 FQNEAQ (reference sequence). Filled out from reference TRBV7-9 and TRBJ2-1, the complete variable domain reads DTGVSQNPRHKITKRGQNVTFRCDPISEHNRLYWYRQTLGQGPEFLTYFQNEAQLEKSRLLSDRFSAERPKGSFSTLEIQRTEQGDSAMYLCASRIGPSSYNEQFFGPGTRLTVL.